This T cell receptor (beta chain) derives from a study of PD-L1 blockade in urothelial cancer. Study as a whole: Previous chemotherapy exposure amounted to 0 to 3 regimens for patients.

The time point denotes: pretreatment peripheral blood. Between 1 and 8 samples, pretreatment and on-treatment, were given by each patient. The CDR3 extends over 16 amino acids. Data came from immunoSEQ multiplex PCR; TCRdb stores just in-frame clones and leaves some out. The sample contains approximately 88,000 clones, 84% of which appear only once. Study-wide results and limits: Durable-benefit patients showed greater tumor-associated blood clone expansion at 3 weeks.

As regards this clone: Its target is not known.

Sample: PBMCs, taken around atezolizumab (anti-PD-L1) treatment. The rearrangement links TRBV21-1 to TRBJ2-7; TRBD1, the table's D call, lacks a check against the DNA. TRBV21-1 is designated a pseudogene. The TCR comes from a man aged 55 to 70 with urothelial cancer. CDR3 region: CASSKAPGQGTYEQYF. CDR3 bases: TGTGCCAGCAGCAAAGCGCCGGGACAGGGTACATACGAGCAGTACTTC.